This T cell receptor (beta chain) comes out of a study of T cell responses to AZD1222 COVID-19 vaccine. Overall study results and limits: White British donors predominated, females outnumbered males, and clonal diversity was possibly underestimated. Repertoires were sampled only after the peak T cell response.

Details on this clone: Its cognate antigen is unknown.

Clones were read by immunoSEQ multiplex PCR, and TCRdb kept only the in-frame ones, dropping some. The sample holds 200,000 to 250,000 clones, 93% seen once. CDR1 is SGHKS, CDR2 YYEKEE, per germline (reference sequence). The V segment lost 7 bases and the J segment 2 bases; nucleotides outside the gene matches: 2. The CDR3 spans 12 residues. The sequence derives from an adult in good health. This specimen consisted of peripheral blood, obtained on day 0 of MenACWY control vaccination. The V and J genes are TRBV5-5 and TRBJ1-2, with 7 bases identical to TRBD1. The CDR3 nucleotides read TGTGCCAGCGGGACAGCCAACTATGGCTACACCTTC. The encoded protein is CASGTANYGYTF.